This TCR beta chain comes out of a study of blood T cell repertoires in COVID-19. Authors' data handling: Estimation of nucleated cell counts was performed using reference gene primer amplification. Repertoires were generated with immunoSEQ multiplex PCR, while TCRdb's copy carries only in-frame clones and drops some. The V and J calls and the clone size are those of that table, but D and trimming were determined from the DNA. The sample lists fewer than 250,000 clones; more than 75% were seen once. In germline, CDR1 is SGHAT, CDR2 FQNNGV. The CDR3 extends over 16 amino acids. Trimming pared 0 bases from V and 3 bases from J, leaving 12 bases between.

Material: PBMCs or T cells enriched from blood (not recorded which). This sequence was found in a man aged 30 to 45 in a cohort exposed to, infected with or recovered from COVID-19 (not recorded which). V is TRBV11-2 and J is TRBJ2-1, with D hard to call. CDR3 sequence reads: CASSLEQRLLYNEQFF. As DNA, the CDR3 is TGTGCCAGCAGCTTAGAACAAAGACTCCTCTACAATGAGCAGTTCTTC.